The rows below give T cell receptor beta chains drawn from one sample of a study of shared clonotypes between healthy human individuals. Sequencing used immunoSEQ multiplex PCR; TCRdb keeps in-frame clones, though not all of them. The table records 85,000 to 100,000 clones, around 68% of them present only once. Sequencing input: memory CD8+ T cells sorted from blood. The origin of the receptors is a man younger than 45 in good health. Both conserved end residues are part of each CDR3. The D gene is left open where the match is weak. Rows may omit the clone size; those that give it use once, few, many or a size class.

clone size	D gene	V gene	J gene	CDR3 protein	CDR3 DNA
-	-	TRBV14	TRBJ1-2	CASSQLAIGGVGGYTF	TGTGCCAGCAGCCAATTGGCCATCGGAGGGGTGGGTGGCTACACCTTC
once	-	TRBV19	TRBJ2-5	CASSRRSTGRGQETQYF	TGTGCCAGTAGTAGACGATCTACAGGGAGGGGCCAAGAGACCCAGTACTTC
few	-	TRBV5-6	TRBJ2-2	CASSVTLPGELFF	TGTGCCAGCAGTGTTACGTTACCCGGGGAGCTGTTTTTT
-	-	TRBV4-2	TRBJ1-1	CASSLWEHTEAFF	TGTGCCAGCAGCTTATGGGAACACACTGAAGCTTTCTTT
-	-	TRBV5-1	TRBJ1-4	CASSLAPGAEKLFF	TGCGCCAGCAGCCTTGCCCCCGGGGCGGAAAAACTGTTTTTT
-	TRBD1	TRBV5-1	TRBJ2-7	CASSWVVGQGNEQYF	TGCGCCAGCAGCTGGGTTGTGGGACAGGGTAACGAGCAGTACTTC
-	-	TRBV7-2	TRBJ2-5	CASSNRPQETQYF	TGTGCCAGCAGCAACCGACCCCAAGAGACCCAGTACTTC
-	TRBD2	TRBV29-1	TRBJ2-1	CSVDGLAEHNEQFF	TGCAGCGTAGACGGACTAGCGGAACACAATGAGCAGTTCTTC
-	TRBD1	TRBV4-2	TRBJ2-3	CASSFGQGVDTDTQYF	TGTGCCAGCAGCTTCGGACAGGGGGTAGACACAGATACGCAGTATTTT
-	TRBD2	TRBV15	TRBJ2-1	CATSDRLASHNEQFF	TGTGCCACCAGCGACCGACTAGCAAGTCACAATGAGCAGTTCTTC
-	TRBD1	TRBV7-8	TRBJ2-7	CASTAGGEQYF	TGTGCCAGCACCGCAGGGGGCGAGCAGTACTTC
-	TRBD2	TRBV9	TRBJ2-7	CASSLTSVSYEQYF	TGTGCCAGCAGCCTTACTAGCGTCTCCTACGAGCAGTACTTC
-	TRBD2	TRBV9	TRBJ2-7	CASSVSGTRTYEQYF	TGTGCCAGCAGCGTATCCGGGACTAGAACCTACGAGCAGTACTTC
once	-	TRBV28	TRBJ1-3	CASSPEERPSGNTIYF	TGTGCCAGCAGCCCCGAGGAGCGTCCCTCTGGAAACACCATATATTTT
-	TRBD1	TRBV7-2	TRBJ2-5	CASSVQGFVETQYF	TGTGCCAGCAGCGTACAGGGGTTCGTGGAGACCCAGTACTTC
many	-	TRBV27	TRBJ2-5	CASSPEGGVGETQYF	TGTGCCAGCAGTCCCGAAGGGGGAGTGGGAGAGACCCAGTACTTC